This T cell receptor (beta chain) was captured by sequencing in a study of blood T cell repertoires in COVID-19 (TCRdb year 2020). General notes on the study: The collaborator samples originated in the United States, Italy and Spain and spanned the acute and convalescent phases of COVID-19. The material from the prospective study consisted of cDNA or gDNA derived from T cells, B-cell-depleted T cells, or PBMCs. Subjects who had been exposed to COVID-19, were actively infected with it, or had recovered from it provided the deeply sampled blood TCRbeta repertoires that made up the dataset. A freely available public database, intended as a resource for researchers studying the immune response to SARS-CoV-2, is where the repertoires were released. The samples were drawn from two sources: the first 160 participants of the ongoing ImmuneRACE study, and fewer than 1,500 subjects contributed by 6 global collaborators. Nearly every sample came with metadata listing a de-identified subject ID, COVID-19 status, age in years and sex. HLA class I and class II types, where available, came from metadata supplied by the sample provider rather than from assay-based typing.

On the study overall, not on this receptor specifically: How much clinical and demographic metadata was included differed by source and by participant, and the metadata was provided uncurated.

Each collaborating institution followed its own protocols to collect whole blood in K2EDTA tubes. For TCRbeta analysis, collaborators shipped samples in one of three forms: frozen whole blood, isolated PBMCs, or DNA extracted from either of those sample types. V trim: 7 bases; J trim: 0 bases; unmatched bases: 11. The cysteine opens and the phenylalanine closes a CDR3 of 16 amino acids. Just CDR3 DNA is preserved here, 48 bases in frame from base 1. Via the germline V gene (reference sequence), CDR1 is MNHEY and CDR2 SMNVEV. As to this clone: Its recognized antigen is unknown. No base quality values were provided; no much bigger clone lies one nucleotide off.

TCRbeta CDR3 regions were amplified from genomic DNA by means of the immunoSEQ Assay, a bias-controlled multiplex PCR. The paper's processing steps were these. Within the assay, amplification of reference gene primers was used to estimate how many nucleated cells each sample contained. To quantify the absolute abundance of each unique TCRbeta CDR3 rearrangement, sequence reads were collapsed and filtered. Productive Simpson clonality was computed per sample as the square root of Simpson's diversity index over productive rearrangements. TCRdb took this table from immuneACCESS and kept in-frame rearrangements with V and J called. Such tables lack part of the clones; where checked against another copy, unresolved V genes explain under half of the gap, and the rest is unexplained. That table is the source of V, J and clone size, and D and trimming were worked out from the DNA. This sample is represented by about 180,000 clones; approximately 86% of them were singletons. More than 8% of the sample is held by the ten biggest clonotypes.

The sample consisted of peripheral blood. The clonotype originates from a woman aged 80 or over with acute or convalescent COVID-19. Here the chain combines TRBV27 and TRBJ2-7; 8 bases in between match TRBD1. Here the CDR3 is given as CASTLRTGHSSYEQYF. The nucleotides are TGTGCCAGCACCCTACGGACAGGGCACTCCTCCTACGAGCAGTACTTC.